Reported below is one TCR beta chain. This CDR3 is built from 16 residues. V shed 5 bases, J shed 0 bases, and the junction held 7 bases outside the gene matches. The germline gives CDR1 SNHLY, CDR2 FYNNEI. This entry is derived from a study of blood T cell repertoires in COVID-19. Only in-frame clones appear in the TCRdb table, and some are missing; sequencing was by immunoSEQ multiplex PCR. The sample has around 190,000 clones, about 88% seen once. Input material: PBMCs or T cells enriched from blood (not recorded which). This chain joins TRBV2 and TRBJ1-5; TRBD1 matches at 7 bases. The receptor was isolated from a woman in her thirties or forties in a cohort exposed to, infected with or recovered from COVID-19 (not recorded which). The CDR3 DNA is TGTGCCAGCAGTACGACAGGGACTTATAGCAATCAGCCCCAGCATTTT. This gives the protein CASSTTGTYSNQPQHF.